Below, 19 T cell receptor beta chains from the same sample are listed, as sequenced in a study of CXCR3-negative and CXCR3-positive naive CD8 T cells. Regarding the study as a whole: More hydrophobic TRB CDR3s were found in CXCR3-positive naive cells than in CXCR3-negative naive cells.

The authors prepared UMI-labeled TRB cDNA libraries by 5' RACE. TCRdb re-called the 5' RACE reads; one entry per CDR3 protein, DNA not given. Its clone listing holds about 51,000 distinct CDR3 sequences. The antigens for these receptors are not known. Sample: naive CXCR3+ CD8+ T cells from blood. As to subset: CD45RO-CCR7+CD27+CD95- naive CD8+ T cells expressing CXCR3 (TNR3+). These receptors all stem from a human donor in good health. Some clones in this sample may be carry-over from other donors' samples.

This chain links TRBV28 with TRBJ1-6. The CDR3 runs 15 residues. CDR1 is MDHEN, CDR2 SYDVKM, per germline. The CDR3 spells CASHMKHSYNSPLHF.

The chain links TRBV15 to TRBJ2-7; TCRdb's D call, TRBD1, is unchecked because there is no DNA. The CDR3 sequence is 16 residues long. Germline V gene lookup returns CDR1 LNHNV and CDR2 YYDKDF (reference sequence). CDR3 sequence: CATSRGAGSIFNEQYF. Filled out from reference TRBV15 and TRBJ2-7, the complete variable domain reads DAMVIQNPRYQVTQFGKPVTLSCSQTLNHNVMYWYQQKSSQAPKLLFHYYDKDFNNEADTPDNFQSRRPNTSFCFLDIRSPGLGDTAMYLCATSRGAGSIFNEQYFGPGTRLTVT.

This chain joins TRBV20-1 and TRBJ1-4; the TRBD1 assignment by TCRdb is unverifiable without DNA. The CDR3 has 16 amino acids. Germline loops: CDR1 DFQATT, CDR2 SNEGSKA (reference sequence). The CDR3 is CSATRGGIATNEKLFF.

CDR3: CASSRTTSAQETQYF. The J gene is TRBJ2-5, the V gene TRBV18; TCRdb lists TRBD2, though no DNA is available to test this call. The CDR3 totals 15 residues. Germline V CDR1 and CDR2: KGHSH, LQKENI.

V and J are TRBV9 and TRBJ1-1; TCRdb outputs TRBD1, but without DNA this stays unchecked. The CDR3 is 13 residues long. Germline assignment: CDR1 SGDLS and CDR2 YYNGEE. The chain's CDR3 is CASSTGVNTEAFF.

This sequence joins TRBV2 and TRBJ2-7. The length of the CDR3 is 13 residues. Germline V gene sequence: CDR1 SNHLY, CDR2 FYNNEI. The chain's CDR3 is CASSVLGRDEQYF.

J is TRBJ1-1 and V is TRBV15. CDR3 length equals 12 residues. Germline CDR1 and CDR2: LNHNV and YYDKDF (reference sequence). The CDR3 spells CATSILNTEAFF.

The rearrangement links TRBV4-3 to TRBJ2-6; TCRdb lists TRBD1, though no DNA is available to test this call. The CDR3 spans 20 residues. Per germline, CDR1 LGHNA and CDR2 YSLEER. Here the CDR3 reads CASSQDRVLGAGSGANVLTF.

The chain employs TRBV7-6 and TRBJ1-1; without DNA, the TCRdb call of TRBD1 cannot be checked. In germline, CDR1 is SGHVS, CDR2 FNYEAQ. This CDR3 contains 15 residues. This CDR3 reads CASSSGQGRNTEAFF.

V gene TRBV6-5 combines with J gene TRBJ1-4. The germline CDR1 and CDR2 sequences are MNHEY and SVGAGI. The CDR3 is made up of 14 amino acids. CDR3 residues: CASSSARLEEKLFF.

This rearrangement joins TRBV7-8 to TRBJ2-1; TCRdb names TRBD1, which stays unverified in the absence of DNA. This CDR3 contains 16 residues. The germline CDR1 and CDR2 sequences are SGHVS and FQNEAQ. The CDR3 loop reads CASSQAGTGGYNEQFF. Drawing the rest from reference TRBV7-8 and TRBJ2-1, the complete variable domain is GAGVSQSPRYKVAKRGQDVALRCDPISGHVSLFWYQQALGQGPEFLTYFQNEAQLDKSGLPSDRFFAERPEGSVSTLKIQRTQQEDSAVYLCASSQAGTGGYNEQFFGPGTRLTVL.

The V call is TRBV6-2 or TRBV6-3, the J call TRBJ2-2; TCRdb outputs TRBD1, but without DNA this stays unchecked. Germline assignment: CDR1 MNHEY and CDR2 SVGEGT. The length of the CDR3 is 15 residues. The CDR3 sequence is CGSSSGRENTGELFF.

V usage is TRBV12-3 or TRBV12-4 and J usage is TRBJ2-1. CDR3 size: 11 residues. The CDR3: CASSLDIEQFF.

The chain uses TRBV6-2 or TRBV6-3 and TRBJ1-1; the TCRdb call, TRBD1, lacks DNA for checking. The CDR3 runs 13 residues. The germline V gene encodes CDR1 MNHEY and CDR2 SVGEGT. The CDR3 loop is CASSYQGFSEAFF.

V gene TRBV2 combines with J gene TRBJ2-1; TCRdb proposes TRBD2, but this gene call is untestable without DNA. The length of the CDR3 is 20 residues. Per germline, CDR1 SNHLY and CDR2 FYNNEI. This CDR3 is CASRGHWGLAGGLSYNEQFF.

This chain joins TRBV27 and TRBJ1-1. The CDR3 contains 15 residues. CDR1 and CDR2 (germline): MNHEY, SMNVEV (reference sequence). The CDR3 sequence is CASSFDPVGETEAFF.

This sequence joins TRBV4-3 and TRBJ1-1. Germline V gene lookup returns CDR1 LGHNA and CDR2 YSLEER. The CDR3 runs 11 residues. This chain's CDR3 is CASSGNTEAFF.

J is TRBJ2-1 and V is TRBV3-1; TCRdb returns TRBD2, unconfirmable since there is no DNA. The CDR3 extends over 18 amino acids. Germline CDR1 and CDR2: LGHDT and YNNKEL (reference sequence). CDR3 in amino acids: CASSQDGAGPSSYNEQFF.

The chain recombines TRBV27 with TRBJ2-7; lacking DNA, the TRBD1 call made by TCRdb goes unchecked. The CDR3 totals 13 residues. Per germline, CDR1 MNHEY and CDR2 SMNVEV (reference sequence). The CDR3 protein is CASSLLGAVEQYF.